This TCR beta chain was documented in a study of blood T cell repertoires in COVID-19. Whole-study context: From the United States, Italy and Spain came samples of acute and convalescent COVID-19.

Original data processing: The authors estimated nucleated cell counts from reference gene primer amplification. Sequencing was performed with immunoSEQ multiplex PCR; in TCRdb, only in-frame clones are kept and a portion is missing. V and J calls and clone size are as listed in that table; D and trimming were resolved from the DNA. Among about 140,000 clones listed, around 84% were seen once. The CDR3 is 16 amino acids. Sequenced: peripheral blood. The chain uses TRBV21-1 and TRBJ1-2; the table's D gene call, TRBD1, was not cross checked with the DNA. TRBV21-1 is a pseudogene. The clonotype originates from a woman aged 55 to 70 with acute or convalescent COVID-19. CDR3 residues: CASSVRPRTGVDGYTF. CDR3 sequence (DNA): TGTGCCAGCAGCGTCCGTCCCAGGACAGGGGTGGATGGCTACACCTTC.